These 17 T cell receptor beta chains originate from one sample sequenced in a study of post-analysis software for immune sequencing data. Broader study findings: TRBV5-6, TRBV5-1 and TRBV20-1 belonged to a set of about five TRBV segments that were more frequent in patients than controls.

No antigens are known for them. Carried by the TCR beta cDNA libraries were unique molecular identifiers. TCRdb analysed the PCR reads with MiXCR anew, one entry per CDR3 protein. The table lists 350,000 to 450,000 distinct CDR3 sequences, roughly 38% of them singletons. The sequenced sample was blood. These TCRs come from a girl aged 10-17 years with multiple sclerosis.

V usage is TRBV14 and J usage is TRBJ1-6; D possibly corresponds to TRBD1 (5 bases). V shed 1 base and J shed 10 bases, with 11 bases lying between them. This CDR3 region has 14 residues. Germline values: CDR1 SGHDN, CDR2 FVKESK. CDR3 sequence (DNA): TGTGCCAGCAGCCAAGTTCGGGGGTCCTCACCCCTCCACTTT. It codes for CASSQVRGSSPLHF.

The rearrangement uses TRBV20-1 and TRBJ1-2; 10 positions match TRBD1. Losses at the gene ends were 6 bases for V and 3 bases for J; bases not matched to a gene: 7. Germline V gene sequence: CDR1 DFQATT, CDR2 SNEGSKA (reference sequence). This CDR3 region has 14 residues. The CDR3: CSAGGTGVDYGYTF. The CDR3 DNA reads as TGCAGTGCAGGCGGGACAGGGGTGGACTATGGCTACACCTTC.

This clonotype has only a few counts. The CDR3 protein is CASSSRDRVHGYTF. The CDR3, as DNA: TGTGCCAGCAGCAGCCGGGACAGGGTGCATGGCTACACCTTC. The chain has TRBV13 and TRBJ1-2, with TRBD1 matching 9 bases. The germline V gene encodes CDR1 PRHDT and CDR2 FYEKMQ (reference sequence). The CDR3 covers 14 residues. Germline trimming cut 5 bases from V and 6 bases from J; bases unmatched to any gene: 7.

The J gene is TRBJ2-3, the V gene TRBV7-3, with a weak D call TRBD2 (5 bases). V was shortened by 5 bases and J by 10 bases, with 13 bases between the two germline ends. Germline V gives CDR1 SGHTA, CDR2 FQGTGA. The length of the CDR3 is 12 residues. For the CDR3, the DNA is TGTGCCAGCAGCCCGAGCCCCGGGGCGCAGTATTTT. This codes for CASSPSPGAQYF.

This clonotype was detected a few times. The chain has TRBV27 and TRBJ2-1, with 8 bases identical to TRBD2. The V segment lost 1 base and the J segment 0 bases; nucleotides outside the gene matches: 2. In germline, CDR1 is MNHEY, CDR2 SMNVEV (reference sequence). The CDR3 is made up of 16 amino acids. The CDR3 loop is CASSLFGTSSYNEQFF. Here the CDR3 DNA reads TGTGCCAGCAGTTTATTCGGGACTAGCTCCTACAATGAGCAGTTCTTC.

Comment on this clonotype: At one end, the junction sequence differs from germline, possibly due to a read error. The rearrangement uses TRBV20-1 and TRBJ2-7; 7 positions match TRBD1. This CDR3 has 13 amino acids. Per germline, CDR1 DFQATT and CDR2 SNEGSKA (reference sequence). The CDR3 here is CSARGRQGHEQYF. CDR3 coding DNA: TGCAGTGCCAGAGGGAGACAGGGCCACGAGCAGTACTTC.

The CDR3 DNA reads as TGCAGTGGGAGCGGAACAGGGCCGGGCGAGCAGTACTTC. Translation gives CSGSGTGPGEQYF. V is TRBV20-1 and J is TRBJ2-5, with D perhaps TRBD1 (6 bases). The last part of the DNA fits TRBJ2-7 better; the J call may be wrong. This CDR3 has 13 amino acids. Germline-derived CDR1 and CDR2 are DFQATT and SNEGSKA (reference sequence).

This clonotype has only a few counts. This chain joins TRBV7-2 and TRBJ2-1; possibly TRBD2 for D (5 bases). CDR3 length equals 13 residues. Trimming removed 4 bases from V and 7 bases from J, with 11 bases in between. Per the germline V gene, CDR1 is SGHTA and CDR2 is FQGNSA. The CDR3 nucleotides are TGTGCCAGCAGCTCGACCCCGGGGAATGAGCAGTTCTTC. Amino acid sequence: CASSSTPGNEQFF.

The rearrangement uses TRBV5-1 and TRBJ2-5, with 9 bases that match TRBD1. The J call may be wrong; the DNA end is better matched by TRBJ2-7. The germline V gene encodes CDR1 SGHRS and CDR2 YFSETQ. The CDR3 totals 16 residues. The CDR3 DNA reads TGCGCCAGCAGCTTTCTAACGGGACAGGGAGTTTACGAGCAGTACTTC. Translated, it gives CASSFLTGQGVYEQYF.

This clonotype came up a few times. The V gene is TRBV7-9, the J gene TRBJ2-6; D possibly corresponds to TRBD1 (6 bases). Germline V gives CDR1 SEHNR, CDR2 FQNEAQ (reference sequence). The CDR3 is 19 amino acids. The V end was cut by 5 bases, the J end by 0 bases, with 20 bases between. CDR3 in DNA: TGTGCCAGCAGCGCTACGAAGACAGGTTCTTACTCTGGGGCCAACGTCCTGACTTTC. Protein product: CASSATKTGSYSGANVLTF.

The rearrangement uses TRBV20-1 and TRBJ1-5; 11 bases are shared with TRBD1. The CDR3 contains 17 residues. Trimming removed 3 bases from V and 1 base from J; junction bases left unmatched: 8. Germline loops: CDR1 DFQATT, CDR2 SNEGSKA (reference sequence). CDR3 in DNA: TGCAGTGCTAGTGCCGGACAGGGGGCTGGCAGCAATCAGCCCCAGCATTTT. Translation gives CSASAGQGAGSNQPQHF.

This clonotype showed up many times. The V gene is TRBV10-3, the J gene TRBJ2-5; TRBD2 might be the D (5 bases). Germline lookup yields CDR1 ENHRY and CDR2 SYGVKD. Trimming cost V 4 bases and J 5 bases, with 8 bases left between them. This CDR3 contains 12 residues. CDR3 DNA: TGTGCCATCAGTGGAGGGCCGGAGACCCAGTACTTC. Translating gives CAISGGPETQYF.

The chain is built from TRBV5-1 and TRBJ2-5; maybe TRBD1 (6 bases). The CDR3 loop spans 16 amino acids. V dropped 1 base and J dropped 5 bases, with 18 bases sitting between them. Germline V CDR1 and CDR2: SGHRS, YFSETQ. DNA of the CDR3: TGCGCCAGCAGCTTGACCGGACGAGGGGGATCGGAGACCCAGTACTTC. Translating it yields CASSLTGRGGSETQYF.

A few counts support this clonotype. J is TRBJ1-2 and V is TRBV7-9; 7 nucleotides match TRBD1. The CDR3 totals 16 residues. Looked up from germline, CDR1 is SEHNR and CDR2 is FQNEAQ (reference sequence). The ends lost 1 base at V and 4 bases at J; junction bases unmatched: 9. The CDR3: CASSLVPTGRGYGYTF. The CDR3 region has the DNA TGTGCCAGCAGCTTAGTCCCGACAGGGAGGGGCTATGGCTACACCTTC.

The rearrangement joins TRBV4-1 to TRBJ2-3; no reliable D call. Germline values: CDR1 MGHRA, CDR2 YSYEKL. The CDR3 spans 15 residues. V dropped 4 bases and J dropped 0 bases, with 11 bases sitting between them. The CDR3 region is CASSPPVSSTDTQYF. In DNA, the CDR3 is TGCGCCAGCAGCCCCCCGGTCTCTAGCACAGATACGCAGTATTTT.

V and J are TRBV2 and TRBJ2-5, with TRBD2 matching 9 bases. The tail of the sequence fits TRBJ2-7 better, so the J call may be wrong. CDR1 SNHLY and CDR2 FYNNEI come from the germline V gene. This CDR3 comprises 14 residues. Here the CDR3 reads CASGGLAGINEQYF. The CDR3 DNA follows: TGTGCCAGCGGTGGGCTAGCGGGGATCAACGAGCAGTACTTC.

The chain recombines TRBV5-1 with TRBJ2-3; the match to TRBD2 covers 9 bases. The germline CDR1 and CDR2 sequences are SGHRS and YFSETQ. The CDR3 spans 17 residues. V was pared by 0 bases and J by 3 bases, with 8 bases of the junction left unmatched. CDR3 nucleotides: TGCGCCAGCAGCTTGGGGACTAGCGCTGTGGGAACAGATACGCAGTATTTT. It codes for CASSLGTSAVGTDTQYF.